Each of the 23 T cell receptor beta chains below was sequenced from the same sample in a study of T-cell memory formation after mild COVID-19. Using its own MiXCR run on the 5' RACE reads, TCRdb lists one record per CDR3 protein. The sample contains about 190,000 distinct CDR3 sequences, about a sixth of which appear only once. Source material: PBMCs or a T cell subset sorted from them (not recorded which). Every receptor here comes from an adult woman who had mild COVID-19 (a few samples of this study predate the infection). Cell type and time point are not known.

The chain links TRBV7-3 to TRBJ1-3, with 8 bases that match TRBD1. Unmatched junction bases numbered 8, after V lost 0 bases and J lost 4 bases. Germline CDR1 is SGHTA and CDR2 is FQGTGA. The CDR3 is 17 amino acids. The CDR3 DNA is TGTGCCAGCAGCTTAACGGACGGGACAGGCGTAGGAAACACCATATATTTT. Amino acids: CASSLTDGTGVGNTIYF.

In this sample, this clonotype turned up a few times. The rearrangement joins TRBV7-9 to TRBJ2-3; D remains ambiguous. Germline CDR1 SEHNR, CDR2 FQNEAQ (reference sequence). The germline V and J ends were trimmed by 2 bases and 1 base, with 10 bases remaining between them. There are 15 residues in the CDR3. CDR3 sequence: CASSLSDMGTDTQYF. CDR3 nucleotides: TGTGCCAGCAGCTTAAGTGACATGGGCACAGATACGCAGTATTTT.

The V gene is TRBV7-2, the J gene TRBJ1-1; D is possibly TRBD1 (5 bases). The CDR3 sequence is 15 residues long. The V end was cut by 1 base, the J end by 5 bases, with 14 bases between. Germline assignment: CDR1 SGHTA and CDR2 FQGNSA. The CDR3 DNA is TGTGCCAGCAGCTTAGGGGCCGCTGGGGGGACTGAAGCTTTCTTT. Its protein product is CASSLGAAGGTEAFF.

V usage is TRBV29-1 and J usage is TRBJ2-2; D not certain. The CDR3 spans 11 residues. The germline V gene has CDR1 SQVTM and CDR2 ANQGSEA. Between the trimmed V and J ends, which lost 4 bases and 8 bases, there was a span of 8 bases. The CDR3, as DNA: TGCAGCGTTGGTCTCCCTGGGGAGCTGTTTTTT. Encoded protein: CSVGLPGELFF.

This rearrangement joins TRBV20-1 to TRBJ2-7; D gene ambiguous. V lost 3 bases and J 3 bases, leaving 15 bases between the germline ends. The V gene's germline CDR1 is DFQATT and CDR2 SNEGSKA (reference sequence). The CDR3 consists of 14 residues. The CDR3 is CSASDPYSHYEQYF. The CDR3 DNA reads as TGCAGTGCTAGTGACCCCTACTCCCACTACGAGCAGTACTTC.

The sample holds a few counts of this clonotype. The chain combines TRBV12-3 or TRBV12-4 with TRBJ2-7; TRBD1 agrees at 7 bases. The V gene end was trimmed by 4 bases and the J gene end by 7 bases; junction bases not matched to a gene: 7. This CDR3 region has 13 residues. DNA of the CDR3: TGTGCCAGCAGTTCGACAGGGTTTGGAGAGCAGTACTTC. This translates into CASSSTGFGEQYF.

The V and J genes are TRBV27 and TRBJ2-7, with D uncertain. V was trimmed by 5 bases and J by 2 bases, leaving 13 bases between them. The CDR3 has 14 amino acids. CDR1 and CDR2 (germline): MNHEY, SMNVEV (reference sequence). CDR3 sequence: CASSPRQVTYEQYF. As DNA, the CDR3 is TGTGCCAGCAGTCCGCGTCAGGTTACCTACGAGCAGTACTTC.

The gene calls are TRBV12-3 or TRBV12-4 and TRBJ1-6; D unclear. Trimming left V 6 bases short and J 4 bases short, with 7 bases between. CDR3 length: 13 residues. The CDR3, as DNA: TGTGCCAGCAGGGAGGTTTATAATTCACCCCTCCACTTT. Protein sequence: CASREVYNSPLHF.

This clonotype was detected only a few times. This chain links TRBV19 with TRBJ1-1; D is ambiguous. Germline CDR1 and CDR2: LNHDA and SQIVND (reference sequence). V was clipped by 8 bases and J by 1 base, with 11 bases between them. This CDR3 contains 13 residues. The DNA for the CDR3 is TGTGCCAGTGATCGGAGTGGGAACACTGAAGCTTTCTTT. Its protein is CASDRSGNTEAFF.

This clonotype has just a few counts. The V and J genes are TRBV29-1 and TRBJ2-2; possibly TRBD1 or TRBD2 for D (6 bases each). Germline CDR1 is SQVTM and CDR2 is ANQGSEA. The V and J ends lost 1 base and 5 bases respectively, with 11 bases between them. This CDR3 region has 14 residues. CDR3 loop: CSVEAGAATGELFF. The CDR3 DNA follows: TGCAGCGTTGAAGCGGGGGCGGCGACCGGGGAGCTGTTTTTT.

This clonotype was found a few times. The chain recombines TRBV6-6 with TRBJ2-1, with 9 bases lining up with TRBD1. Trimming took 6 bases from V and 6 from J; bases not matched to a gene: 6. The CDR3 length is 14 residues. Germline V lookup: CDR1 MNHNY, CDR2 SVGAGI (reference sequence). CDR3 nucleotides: TGTGCCAGCAGCAGGGACAGGGTCGGCAATGAGCAGTTCTTC. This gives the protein CASSRDRVGNEQFF.

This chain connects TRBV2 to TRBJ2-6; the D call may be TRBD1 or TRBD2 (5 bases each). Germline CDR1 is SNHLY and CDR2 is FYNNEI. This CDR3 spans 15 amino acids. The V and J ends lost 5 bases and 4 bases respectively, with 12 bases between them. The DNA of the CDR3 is TGTGCCAGCAGTCTTACTAGGGGCGGGGCCAACGTCCTGACTTTC. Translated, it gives CASSLTRGGANVLTF.

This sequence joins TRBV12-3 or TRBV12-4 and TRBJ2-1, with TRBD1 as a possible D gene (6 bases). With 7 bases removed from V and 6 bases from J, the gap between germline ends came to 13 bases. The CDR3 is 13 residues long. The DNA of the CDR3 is TGTGCCAGCACCCCCGGGACATCCAATGAGCAGTTCTTC. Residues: CASTPGTSNEQFF.

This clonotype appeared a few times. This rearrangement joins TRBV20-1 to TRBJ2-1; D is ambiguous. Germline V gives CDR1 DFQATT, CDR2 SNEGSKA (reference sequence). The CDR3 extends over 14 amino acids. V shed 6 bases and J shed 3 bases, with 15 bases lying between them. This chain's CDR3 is CSAIQLPHYNEQFF. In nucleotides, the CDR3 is TGCAGTGCGATACAACTACCACACTACAATGAGCAGTTCTTC.

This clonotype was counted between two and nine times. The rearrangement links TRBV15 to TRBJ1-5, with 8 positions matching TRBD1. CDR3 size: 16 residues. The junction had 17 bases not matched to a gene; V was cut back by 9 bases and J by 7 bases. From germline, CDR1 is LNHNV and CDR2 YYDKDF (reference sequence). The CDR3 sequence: CATSDRDRRGRQPQHF. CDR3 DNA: TGTGCCACTTCGGACCGGGACAGGAGAGGACGCCAGCCCCAGCATTTT.

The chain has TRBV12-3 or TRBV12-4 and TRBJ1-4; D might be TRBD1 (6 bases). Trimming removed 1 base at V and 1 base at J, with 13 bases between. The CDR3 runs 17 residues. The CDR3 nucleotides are TGTGCCAGCAGTTTAGGCCGGCGAGGGGGAACTAATGAAAAACTGTTTTTT. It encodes CASSLGRRGGTNEKLFF.

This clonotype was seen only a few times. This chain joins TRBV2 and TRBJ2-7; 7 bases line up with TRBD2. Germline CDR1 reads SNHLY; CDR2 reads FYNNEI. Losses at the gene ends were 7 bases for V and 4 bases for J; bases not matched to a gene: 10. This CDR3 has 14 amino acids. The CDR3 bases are TGTGCCAGCACCCGGCAGGGTAGCGGGTACGAGCAGTACTTC. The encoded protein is CASTRQGSGYEQYF. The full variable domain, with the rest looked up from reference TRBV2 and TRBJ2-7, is EPEVTQTPSHQVTQMGQEVILRCVPISNHLYFYWYRQILGQKVEFLVSFYNNEISEKSEIFDDQFSVERPDGSNFTLKIRSTKLEDSAMYFCASTRQGSGYEQYFGPGTRLTVT.

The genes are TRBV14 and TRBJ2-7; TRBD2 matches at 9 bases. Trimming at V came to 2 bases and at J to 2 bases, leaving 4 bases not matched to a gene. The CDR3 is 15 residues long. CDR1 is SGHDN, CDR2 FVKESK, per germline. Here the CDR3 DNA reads TGTGCCAGCAGCCAACACCTAGCGGGGACCTACGAGCAGTACTTC. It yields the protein CASSQHLAGTYEQYF.

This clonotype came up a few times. In DNA, the CDR3 is TGTGCCAGCAGTGAGGGGCAGGGCGATGAAAAACTGTTTTTT. It translates to CASSEGQGDEKLFF. The genes are TRBV25-1 and TRBJ1-4; the D gene is possibly TRBD1 (5 bases). The length of the CDR3 is 14 residues. The V and J ends lost 3 bases and 6 bases respectively, with 11 bases between them. The germline gives CDR1 MGHDK, CDR2 SYGVNS.

CDR3 in amino acids: CASSLVGSSGTVYEQYF. In nucleotides, the CDR3 is TGTGCCAGCAGCTTAGTCGGGTCTTCTGGGACAGTCTACGAGCAGTACTTC. The chain joins TRBV7-8 to TRBJ2-7; 7 nucleotides match TRBD1. Germline CDR1 and CDR2: SGHVS and FQNEAQ. The CDR3 sequence is 17 residues long. V shed 1 base, J shed 3 bases, and the junction held 12 bases outside the gene matches. The complete variable domain, with remaining parts taken from reference TRBV7-8 and TRBJ2-7, reads GAGVSQSPRYKVAKRGQDVALRCDPISGHVSLFWYQQALGQGPEFLTYFQNEAQLDKSGLPSDRFFAERPEGSVSTLKIQRTQQEDSAVYLCASSLVGSSGTVYEQYFGPGTRLTVT.

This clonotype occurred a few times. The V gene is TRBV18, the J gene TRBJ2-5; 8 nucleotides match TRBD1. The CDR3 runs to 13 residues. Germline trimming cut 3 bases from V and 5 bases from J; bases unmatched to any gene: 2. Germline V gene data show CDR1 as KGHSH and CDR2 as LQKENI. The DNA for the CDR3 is TGTGCCAGCTCACCGGACAGGGATGAGACCCAGTACTTC. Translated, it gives CASSPDRDETQYF.

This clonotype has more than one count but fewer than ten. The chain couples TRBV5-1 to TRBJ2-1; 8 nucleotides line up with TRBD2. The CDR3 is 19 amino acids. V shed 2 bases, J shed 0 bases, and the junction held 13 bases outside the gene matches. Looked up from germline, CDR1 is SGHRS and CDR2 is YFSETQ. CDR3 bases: TGCGCCAGCAGCTTTTCCGGAACAGCGGGGGCCCTCTCCTACAATGAGCAGTTCTTC. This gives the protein CASSFSGTAGALSYNEQFF.

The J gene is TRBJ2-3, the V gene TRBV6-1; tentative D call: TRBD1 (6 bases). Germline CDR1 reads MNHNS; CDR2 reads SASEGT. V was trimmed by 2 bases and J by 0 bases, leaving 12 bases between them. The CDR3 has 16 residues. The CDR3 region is CASSESRQASTDTQYF. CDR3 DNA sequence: TGTGCCAGCAGTGAATCAAGACAGGCTAGCACAGATACGCAGTATTTT.